Listed below are T cell receptor beta chains from one sample, sequenced in a study of a mutant IDH1 vaccine in newly diagnosed glioma. Assay: immunoSEQ multiplex PCR; the TCRdb copy retains only in-frame clones and omits some. The sample records 98,000 or so clones, over 85% being singletons. The material was PBMCs, obtained from a glioma patient treated with radiotherapy, temozolomide or both. The source is a woman between 45 and 60 years old with glioma. The CDR3 runs from the conserved cysteine through the conserved F or W. The D gene is left open where the match is weak. The size field is filled for only some rows; it gives once, few, many or a size class.

V,D,size,J,DNA,CDR3
TRBV19,TRBD2,.,TRBJ2-7,TGTGCCAGTAGTCCTAGCGGTCCGGCCTACGAGCAGTACTTC,CASSPSGPAYEQYF
TRBV28,.,.,TRBJ1-2,TGTGCCAGCAGTTTCGCCGACAGTCATTATGGCTACACCTTC,CASSFADSHYGYTF
TRBV10-3,.,many,TRBJ1-5,TGTGCCATCAGTGAAGGGCAGAGCAATCAGCCCCAGCATTTT,CAISEGQSNQPQHF
TRBV10-2,.,.,TRBJ2-5,TGCGCCAGCAGTGGCATCAGATGGGAGACCCAGTACTTC,CASSGIRWETQYF
TRBV19,.,few,TRBJ1-6,TGTGCCAGTAGTCCCTTGGGGGCAAGCGATAATTCACCCCTCCACTTT,CASSPLGASDNSPLHF
TRBV11-3,TRBD2,once,TRBJ2-7,TGTGCCAGCAGCCCCCCAAAGAGTAGCGGGAAAACCTCATCCTACGAGCAGTACTTC,CASSPPKSSGKTSSYEQYF
TRBV30,.,.,TRBJ2-3,TGTGCCTGGGGCGGGGATACGCAGTATTTT,CAWGGDTQYF
TRBV19,TRBD2,.,TRBJ2-3,TGTGCCAGTAGTATAGGACTAGCGGAGAGAACAGATACGCAGTATTTT,CASSIGLAERTDTQYF
TRBV5-6,.,.,TRBJ2-7,TGTGCCAGCAGCTTCAGGGACTCCTACGAGCAGTACTTC,CASSFRDSYEQYF
TRBV7-9,.,.,TRBJ2-7,TGTGCCAGCAGCCCGGGATACGAGCAGTACTTC,CASSPGYEQYF
TRBV20-1,.,few,TRBJ2-7,TGCAGTGCTACCGGGAACTACGAGCAGTACTTC,CSATGNYEQYF
TRBV9,.,.,TRBJ2-2,TGTGCCAGCAGCGTTCCCGGAATAAGCCCTAACACCGGGGAGCTGTTTTTT,CASSVPGISPNTGELFF
TRBV5-6,.,.,TRBJ2-2,TGTGCCAGCAGCTTGGAATCTACAGGGAACACCGGGGAGCTGTTTTTT,CASSLESTGNTGELFF
TRBV6-5,.,.,TRBJ2-7,TGTGCCAGCAGTTATGAGCCGCCCTCCACCCACGAGCAGTACTTC,CASSYEPPSTHEQYF
TRBV9,TRBD2,.,TRBJ2-1,TGTGCCAGCAGCGCGGGACTAGCGGAGGACAATGAGCAGTTCTTC,CASSAGLAEDNEQFF
TRBV30,.,.,TRBJ1-3,TGTGCCTGGAGGATTAGCTCTGGAAACACCATATATTTT,CAWRISSGNTIYF
TRBV27,.,.,TRBJ2-2,TGTGCCAGGACGACACTACTTAACTCACAGGGAACTCAAGATAAAATGAACACCGGGGAGCTGTTTTTT,CARTTLLNSQGTQDKMNTGELFF
TRBV10-2,TRBD2,.,TRBJ2-7,TGCGCCAGCAGTGAGAAGCGGGAGGGGGGCCACGAGCAGTACTTC,CASSEKREGGHEQYF
TRBV7-9,.,.,TRBJ2-1,TGTGCCAGCAGCCCCGCCTACAATGAGCAGTTCTTC,CASSPAYNEQFF
TRBV7-3,.,.,TRBJ2-3,TGTGCCAGCAGCTTACTAGGGGAGACAGATACGCAGTATTTT,CASSLLGETDTQYF
TRBV5-1,.,.,TRBJ1-1,TGCGCCAGCAGCCACCCGGACCGGAACACTGAAGCTTTCTTT,CASSHPDRNTEAFF
TRBV28,TRBD2,.,TRBJ2-1,TGTGCCAGCAGTTTGGTACTAGCGGGAGTCGGGGAGCAGTTCTTC,CASSLVLAGVGEQFF
TRBV10-1,.,.,TRBJ2-1,TGCGCCAGCAGTGATACGGCCGGGCACAATGAGCAGTTCTTC,CASSDTAGHNEQFF
TRBV27,.,.,TRBJ2-5,TGTGCCAGCAGTTTTAGCGCCCTCTCAGGGACCCAGTACTTC,CASSFSALSGTQYF
TRBV27,TRBD1,once,TRBJ2-1,TGTGCCAGCATCAGGACAGGGGGGGTCCATGAGCAGTTCTTC,CASIRTGGVHEQFF
TRBV25-1,.,.,TRBJ1-1,TGTGCCAGCCACGGTCGGGGGCTCGACACTGAAGCTTTCTTT,CASHGRGLDTEAFF
TRBV30,.,few,TRBJ2-2,TGTGCCTGGAGTGTGGGAGGGGAGCTGTTTTTT,CAWSVGGELFF
TRBV7-8,.,.,TRBJ2-3,TGTGCCAGCAGCTTCAGTCCGGGATTCACAGATACGCAGTATTTT,CASSFSPGFTDTQYF